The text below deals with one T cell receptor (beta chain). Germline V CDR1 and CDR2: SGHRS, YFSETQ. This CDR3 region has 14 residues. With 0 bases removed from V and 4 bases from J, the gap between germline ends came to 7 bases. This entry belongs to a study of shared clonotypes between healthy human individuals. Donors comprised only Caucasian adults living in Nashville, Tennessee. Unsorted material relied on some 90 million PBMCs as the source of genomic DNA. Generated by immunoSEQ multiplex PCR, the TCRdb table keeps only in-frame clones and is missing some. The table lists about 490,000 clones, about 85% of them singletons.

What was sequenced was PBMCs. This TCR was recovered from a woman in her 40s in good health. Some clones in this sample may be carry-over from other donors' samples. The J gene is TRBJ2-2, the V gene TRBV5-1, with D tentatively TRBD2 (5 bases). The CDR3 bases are TGCGCCAGCAGCTTGGGCAGCGGCACCGGGGAGCTGTTTTTT. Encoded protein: CASSLGSGTGELFF.